The sample holds a few counts of the clone carrying this T cell receptor (beta chain). Its matching antigen is unknown. The table came from immunoSEQ multiplex PCR; TCRdb's copy has only in-frame clones and leaves some out. The sample yields tens of thousands of clones, roughly 90% seen once. The V and J ends lost 3 bases and 1 base respectively, with 12 bases between them. There are 15 residues in the CDR3. In germline, CDR1 is SEHNR, CDR2 FQNEAQ (reference sequence). The sample comes from a study of OX40 agonist ivuxolimab in advanced cancers. Points from the study as a whole: The CD4+ and CD8+ T cells in the blood had expanded clonally by week 6 at 0.1 to 3.0 mg/kg.

This rearrangement joins TRBV7-9 to TRBJ2-5, with D hard to call. The sequence derives from an adult with an advanced solid tumor such as melanoma, head and neck, liver or kidney cancer. The sequenced sample was CD4+ or CD8+ T cells sorted from blood, obtained in a trial of the OX40 agonist ivuxolimab. Here the CDR3 reads CASSFTNTAQETQYF. CDR3 nucleotides: TGTGCCAGCAGCTTTACTAACACAGCCCAAGAGACCCAGTACTTC.